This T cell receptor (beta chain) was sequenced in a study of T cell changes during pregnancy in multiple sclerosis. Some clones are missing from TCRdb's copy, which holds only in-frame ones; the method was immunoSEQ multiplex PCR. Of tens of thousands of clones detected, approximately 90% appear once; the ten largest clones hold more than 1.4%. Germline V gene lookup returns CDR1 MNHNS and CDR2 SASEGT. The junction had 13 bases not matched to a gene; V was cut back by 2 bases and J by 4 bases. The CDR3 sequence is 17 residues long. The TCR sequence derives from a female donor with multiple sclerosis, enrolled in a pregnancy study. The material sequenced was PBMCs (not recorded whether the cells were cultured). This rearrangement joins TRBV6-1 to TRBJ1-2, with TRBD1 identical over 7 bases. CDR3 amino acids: CASSEQGGGAYSYGYTF. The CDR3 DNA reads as TGTGCCAGCAGTGAACAAGGAGGGGGCGCATATAGCTATGGCTACACCTTC.